This TCR beta chain is drawn from a study of OX40 agonist ivuxolimab in advanced cancers. Study summary: Cancers in dose escalation were hepatocellular, melanoma, renal cell and head and neck. Allowance was made for prior anti-PD-1, anti-PD-L1 or anti-CTLA-4 therapy, and roughly 40% had some. Age averaged 60 years (range roughly 20 to 90), and just over 80% were male.

V was clipped by 4 bases and J by 5 bases; unmatched bases: 9. Germline CDR1 reads MNHEY; CDR2 reads SMNVEV (reference sequence). The CDR3 contains 16 residues. Sequenced by immunoSEQ multiplex PCR; TCRdb stores in-frame clones only, minus some. The sample carries approximately 40,000 clones, approximately 90% recorded once. The source is an adult with an advanced solid tumor such as melanoma, head and neck, liver or kidney cancer. The V call is TRBV27, the J call TRBJ2-1; the match to TRBD2 covers 9 bases. The source was CD4+ or CD8+ T cells sorted from blood, collected in a trial of the OX40 agonist ivuxolimab. The CDR3: CASSSLAGSTNNEQFF. CDR3 sequence (DNA): TGTGCCAGCAGTTCCCTAGCGGGAAGCACTAACAATGAGCAGTTCTTC.